This T cell receptor beta chain is from a study of cytomegalovirus exposure and HLA in healthy donors. Of note for this clone: Its cognate antigen is unknown.

This CDR3 is 16 amino acids long. The ends lost 4 bases at V and 5 bases at J; junction bases unmatched: 10. Germline V gene sequence: CDR1 SGDLS, CDR2 YYNGEE. Study-level results: A later analysis showed HLA-associated TCR beta chains outstripping equally common others in clonal expansion.

Use of 60 Vbeta and 13 Jbeta primers characterized the PCR. In the authors' workflow: The authors later counted about 80 million unique TCR beta chains, 9.5 million to 11 million of them shared. The assay was immunoSEQ multiplex PCR, and TCRdb's table has in-frame clones only and misses some. The V and J calls and clone size come from that table; D and trimming were worked out from the DNA. The repertoire holds around 130,000 clones, with about 80% as singletons. The specimen was PBMCs. This clonotype originated in a girl under 10 years old in good health and CMV-seronegative. The chain joins TRBV9 to TRBJ2-1; 9 nucleotides align to TRBD1. The CDR3 DNA is TGTGCCAGCAGCAGACCGGGACAGGGCATCAACAATGAGCAGTTCTTC. Protein: CASSRPGQGINNEQFF.